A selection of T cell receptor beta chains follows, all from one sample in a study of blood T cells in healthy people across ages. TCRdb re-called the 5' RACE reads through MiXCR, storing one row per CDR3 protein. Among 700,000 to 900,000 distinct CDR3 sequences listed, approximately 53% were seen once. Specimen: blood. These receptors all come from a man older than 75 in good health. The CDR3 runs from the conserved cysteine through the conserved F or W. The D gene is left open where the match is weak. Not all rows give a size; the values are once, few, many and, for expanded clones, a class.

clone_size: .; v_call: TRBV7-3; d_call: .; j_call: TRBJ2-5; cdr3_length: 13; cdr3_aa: CASRFGAKETQYF; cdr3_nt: TGTGCCAGCAGGTTCGGAGCGAAAGAGACCCAGTACTTC
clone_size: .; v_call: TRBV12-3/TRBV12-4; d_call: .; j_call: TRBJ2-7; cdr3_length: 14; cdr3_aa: CASSFDGGYYEQYF; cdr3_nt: TGTGCCAGCAGTTTTGATGGGGGGTACTACGAGCAGTACTTC
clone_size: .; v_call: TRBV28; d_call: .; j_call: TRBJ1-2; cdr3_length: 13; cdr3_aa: CASSSPGRPGYTF; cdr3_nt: TGTGCCAGCAGTTCCCCGGGACGGCCGGGCTACACCTTC
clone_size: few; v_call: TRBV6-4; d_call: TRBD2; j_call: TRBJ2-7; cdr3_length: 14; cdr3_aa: CASRVTSGGGEQYF; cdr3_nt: TGTGCCAGCCGGGTAACTAGCGGAGGGGGCGAGCAGTACTTC
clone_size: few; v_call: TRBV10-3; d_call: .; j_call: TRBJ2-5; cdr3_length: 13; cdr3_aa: CAISESNSETQYF; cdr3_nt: TGTGCCATCAGTGAGTCGAATTCAGAGACCCAGTACTTC
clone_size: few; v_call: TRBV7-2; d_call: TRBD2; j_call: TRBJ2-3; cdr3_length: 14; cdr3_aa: CASSREGSTDTQYF; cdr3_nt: TGTGCCAGCAGCCGGGAGGGTAGCACAGATACGCAGTATTTT
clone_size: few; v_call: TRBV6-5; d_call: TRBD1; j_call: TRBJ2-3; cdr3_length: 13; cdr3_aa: CASSYSTGGYAYF; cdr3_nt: TGTGCCAGCAGTTACTCCACAGGGGGATACGCGTATTTT
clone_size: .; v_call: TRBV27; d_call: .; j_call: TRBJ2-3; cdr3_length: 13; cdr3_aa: CASSAPRHRYAYF; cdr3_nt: TGTGCCAGCAGCGCCCCCCGGCACAGATACGCGTATTTT
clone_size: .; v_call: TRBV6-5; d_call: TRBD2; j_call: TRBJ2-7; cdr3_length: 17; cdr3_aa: CASSYSLSGSAKDEQYF; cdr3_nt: TGTGCCAGCAGTTACTCGCTTAGCGGGAGCGCCAAGGACGAGCAGTACTTC
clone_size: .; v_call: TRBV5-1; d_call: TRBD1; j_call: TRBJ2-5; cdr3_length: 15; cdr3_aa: CASSLSRGSQETQYF; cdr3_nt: TGCGCCAGCAGCTTGAGCAGGGGGTCGCAAGAGACCCAGTACTTC
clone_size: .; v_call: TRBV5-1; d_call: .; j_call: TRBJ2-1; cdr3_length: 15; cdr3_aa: CASSRTWGSDNEQFF; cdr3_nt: TGCGCCAGCAGCCGGACCTGGGGCTCTGACAATGAGCAGTTCTTC
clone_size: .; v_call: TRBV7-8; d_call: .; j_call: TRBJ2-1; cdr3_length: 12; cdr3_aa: CASILVGLARFF; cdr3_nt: TGTGCCAGCATCTTAGTAGGGCTAGCTCGGTTCTTC
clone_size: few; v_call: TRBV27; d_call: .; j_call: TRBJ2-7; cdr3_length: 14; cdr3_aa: CASSPDTPTYEQYF; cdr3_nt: TGTGCCAGCAGCCCCGACACACCTACGTACGAGCAGTACTTC
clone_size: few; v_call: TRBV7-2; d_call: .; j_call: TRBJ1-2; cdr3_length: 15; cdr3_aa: CASNRGVSKDYGYTF; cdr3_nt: TGTGCCAGCAACCGGGGGGTCTCGAAGGACTATGGCTACACCTTC
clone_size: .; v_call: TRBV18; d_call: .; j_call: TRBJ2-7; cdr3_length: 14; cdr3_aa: CASSPGQAKYEQYF; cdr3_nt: TGTGCCAGCTCACCAGGGCAGGCAAAATACGAGCAGTACTTC
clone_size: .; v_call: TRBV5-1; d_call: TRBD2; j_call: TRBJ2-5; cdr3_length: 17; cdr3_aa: CASSLPGLAGGRYEQYF; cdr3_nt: TGCGCCAGCAGCTTGCCGGGACTAGCGGGAGGGAGGTATGAGCAGTACTTC
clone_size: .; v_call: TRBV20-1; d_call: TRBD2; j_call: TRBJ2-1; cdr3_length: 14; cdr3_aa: CSAWLVAGDSEQFF; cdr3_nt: TGCAGTGCATGGCTCGTAGCGGGAGATTCGGAGCAGTTCTTC
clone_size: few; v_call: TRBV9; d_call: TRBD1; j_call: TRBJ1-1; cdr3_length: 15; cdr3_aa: CASSARTGINTEAFF; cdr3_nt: TGTGCCAGCAGCGCCCGGACAGGGATAAACACTGAAGCTTTCTTT
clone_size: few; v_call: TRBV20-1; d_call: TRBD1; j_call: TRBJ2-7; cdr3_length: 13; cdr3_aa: CSADTGTGYEQYF; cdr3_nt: TGCAGTGCGGACACCGGGACAGGCTACGAGCAGTACTTC
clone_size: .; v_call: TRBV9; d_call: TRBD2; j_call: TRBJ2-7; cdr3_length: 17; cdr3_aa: CASSPREGGPWGYEQYF; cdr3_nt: TGTGCCAGCAGCCCCCGTGAGGGAGGGCCTTGGGGCTACGAGCAGTACTTC
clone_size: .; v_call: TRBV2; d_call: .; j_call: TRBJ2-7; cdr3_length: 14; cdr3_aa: CASSRAGTDYEQYF; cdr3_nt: TGTGCCAGCAGTCGAGCGGGTACGGACTACGAGCAGTACTTC
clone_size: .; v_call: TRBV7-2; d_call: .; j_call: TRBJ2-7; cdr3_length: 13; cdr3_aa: CASSSVARYEQYF; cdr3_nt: TGTGCCAGCAGCTCCGTGGCTAGGTACGAGCAGTACTTC
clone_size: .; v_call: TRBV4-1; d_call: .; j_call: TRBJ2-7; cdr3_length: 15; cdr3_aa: CASSPLGGVTSEQYF; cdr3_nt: TGCGCCAGCAGCCCCCTTGGGGGAGTAACATCCGAGCAGTACTTC
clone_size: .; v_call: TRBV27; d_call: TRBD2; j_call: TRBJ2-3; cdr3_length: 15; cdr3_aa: CASLSASGWHRYAYF; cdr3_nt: TGTGCCAGCCTCTCGGCTAGCGGGTGGCACAGATACGCGTATTTT